This TCR beta chain was recorded in a study of shared clonotypes between healthy human individuals. The naive CD8 fraction comprised CD45RO-negative cells positively selected for CCR7 and excluded terminally differentiated effector memory CD45RA+ cells. The protocol was immunoSEQ multiplex PCR, while the TCRdb copy is restricted to in-frame clones and leaves out a portion. The data hold around 2.1 million clones, with around 93% observed a single time. V shed 4 bases and J 4 bases; nucleotides not matched to a gene: 9. CDR1 and CDR2 from the germline V gene are SGHRS and YFSETQ. The CDR3 totals 15 residues.

The chain links TRBV5-1 to TRBJ1-1; TRBD1 aligns across 8 bases. The TCR originated in a man aged 18 to 30 in good health. Some clones in this sample may be carry-over from other donors' samples. The specimen was naive CD8+ T cells from PBMCs. The CDR3 nucleotides are TGCGCCAGCAGCCTGGGGGCAGGACAGGGCACTGAAGCTTTCTTT. This gives the protein CASSLGAGQGTEAFF.